This T cell receptor (beta chain) was recorded in a study of vaccination and CD4 T cells after COVID-19. Study in general: With a range of 35 to 161, the median interval from diagnosis to drawing post-COVID samples was roughly 110 days. For post-vaccine samples, collection took place a median around 73 days after dose two, ranging from 14 to 241.

Treatment of the sample: approximately 10-day PBMC culture with coronavirus spike peptide pools or control peptides (ViraFEST assay). After expanding antigen-specific T cells with peptide pools, ViraFEST sequenced their TCRs. The CDR3 extends over 13 amino acids. V lost 3 bases and J lost 1, with 7 bases in between. Germline CDR1 DFQATT, CDR2 SNEGSKA (reference sequence). Details on this clonotype: No antigen is known for it.

The Oncomine TCR Beta short-read assay sequenced DNA from cultured CD4+ T cells. Via MiXCR, TCRdb re-called the PCR reads, giving one row per CDR3 protein. This table holds 10,000 to 12,000 distinct CDR3 sequences, under 70% found once. The V call is TRBV20-1, the J call TRBJ1-5, with D possibly matching TRBD1 (5 bases). The receptor's source is a human donor who had recovered from COVID-19. The sample comprised CD4+ T cells from blood, cultured in vitro. The CDR3 nucleotides read TGCAGTGCTAGTCGGGACAGCAATCAGCCCCAGCATTTT. It encodes CSASRDSNQPQHF.